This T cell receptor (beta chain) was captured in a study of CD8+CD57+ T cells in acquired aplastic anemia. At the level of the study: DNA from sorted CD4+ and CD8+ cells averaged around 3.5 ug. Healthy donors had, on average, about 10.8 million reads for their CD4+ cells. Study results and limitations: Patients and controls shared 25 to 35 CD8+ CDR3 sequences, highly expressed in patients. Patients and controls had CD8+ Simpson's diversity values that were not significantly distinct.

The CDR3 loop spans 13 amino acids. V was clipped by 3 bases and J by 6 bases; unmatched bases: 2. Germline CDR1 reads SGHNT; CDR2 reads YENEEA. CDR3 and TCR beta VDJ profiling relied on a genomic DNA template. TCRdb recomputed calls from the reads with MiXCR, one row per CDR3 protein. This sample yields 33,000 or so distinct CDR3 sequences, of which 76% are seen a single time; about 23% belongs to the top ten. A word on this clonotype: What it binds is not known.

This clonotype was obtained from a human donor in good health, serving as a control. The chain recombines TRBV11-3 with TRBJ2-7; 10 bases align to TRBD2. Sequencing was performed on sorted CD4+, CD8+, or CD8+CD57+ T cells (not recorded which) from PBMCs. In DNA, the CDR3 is TGTGCCAGCAGCTTCCGGACTAGCGGCGAGCAGTACTTC. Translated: CASSFRTSGEQYF.